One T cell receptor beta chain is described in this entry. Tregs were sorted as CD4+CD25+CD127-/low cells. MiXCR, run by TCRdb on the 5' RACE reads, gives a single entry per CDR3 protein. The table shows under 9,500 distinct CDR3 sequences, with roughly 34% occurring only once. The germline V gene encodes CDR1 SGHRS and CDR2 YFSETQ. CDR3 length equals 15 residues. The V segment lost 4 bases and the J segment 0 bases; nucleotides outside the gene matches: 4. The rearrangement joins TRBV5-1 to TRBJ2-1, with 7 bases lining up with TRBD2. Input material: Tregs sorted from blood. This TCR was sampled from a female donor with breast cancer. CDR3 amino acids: CASSRPGGSYNEQFF. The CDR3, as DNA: TGCGCCAGCAGCCGCCCGGGGGGCTCCTACAATGAGCAGTTCTTC.